This is a list of T cell receptor beta chains from one sample in a study of shared clonotypes between healthy human individuals. The data were produced by immunoSEQ multiplex PCR, yet TCRdb's version contains in-frame clones alone and is incomplete. The table lists about 2.4 million clones, around nine tenths of them singletons. The sample comprised naive CD4+ T cells sorted from blood. All receptors come from a man between 18 and 29 years old in good health. Both conserved end residues are trimmed from each CDR3.

V,J,CDR3
TRBV28,TRBJ1-6,ASRIETGNSPLH
TRBV2,TRBJ2-2,ASSGVLRTGELF
TRBV5-1,TRBJ2-7,ASSFRTGSSYEQY
TRBV18,TRBJ2-3,ASSGGTSGSADTQY
TRBV4-1,TRBJ2-5,ASSQGRRAVGETQY
TRBV27,TRBJ1-4,ASRQGATNEKLF
TRBV7-8,TRBJ1-2,ASSRGPAEDGYT
TRBV27,TRBJ1-6,ASRTAHNSPLH
TRBV5-1,TRBJ1-1,ASSSGTANTEAF
TRBV6-1,TRBJ2-7,ASSALAGGKYEQY
TRBV27,TRBJ2-2,ASSSYRGAGELF